Detailed here is one T cell receptor (beta chain). Its specific antigen is unknown. The record has no base qualities; no much larger clone is one base away. From its cysteine to its phenylalanine, the CDR3 spans 15 amino acids. This entry keeps only the CDR3 DNA: 45 bases, framed from base 1. V is clipped by 4 bases and J by 0 bases, and the sequence between their germline boundaries is 7 bases long. CDR1 and CDR2, looked up from the germline V gene, are KGHSH and LQKENI. The collaborating institutions used their own protocols to collect whole blood in K2EDTA tubes. For TCRbeta analysis, collaborator samples were shipped as frozen whole blood, as isolated PBMCs, or as DNA extracted from either sample type. The entry originates in a study of blood T cell repertoires in COVID-19 (dated by TCRdb to about 2020). Regarding the complete study: The collaborator samples originated in the United States, Italy and Spain and spanned the acute and convalescent phases of COVID-19. A freely available public database, intended as a resource for researchers studying the immune response to SARS-CoV-2, is where the repertoires were released. The samples were drawn from the first 160 participants of the ongoing ImmuneRACE study and from over 950 subjects provided by 6 global collaborators. The material from the prospective study consisted of cDNA or gDNA derived from T cells, B-cell-depleted T cells, or PBMCs. Nearly every sample came with metadata listing a de-identified subject ID, COVID-19 status, age in years and sex. Where available, HLA class I and class II types were taken from metadata supplied by the sample provider and were not determined by assay-based typing. Deeply sampled blood TCRbeta repertoires from subjects exposed to, actively infected with, or recovered from COVID-19 were included in the dataset. What the research found in general, with its limitations: Clinical and demographic metadata were provided uncurated, with the amount varying by source and participant.

The immunoSEQ Assay, a bias-controlled multiplex PCR, was used to amplify TCRbeta CDR3 regions from genomic DNA. Concerning the study's data processing: Nucleated cell counts per sample were estimated from amplification of reference gene primers within the assay. Sequence reads were collapsed and filtered to measure the absolute abundance of every unique TCRbeta CDR3 rearrangement. For each sample, productive Simpson clonality was calculated as the square root of Simpson's diversity index over productive rearrangements. TCRdb stores this immuneACCESS table with in-frame sequences only. Part of the clones is absent; in the studies checked, under half of the shortfall reflects unresolved V genes, and no reason is known for the rest. The DNA gave D and trimming, while V, J and clone size come from that table. Recorded for this sample are about 97,000 clones; around 87% of them occurred a single time. 9.5% to 13% of the sample is taken by the ten largest.

The sample comprised peripheral blood. This sequence uses TRBV18 and TRBJ2-6; the D segment cannot be called with confidence. This TCR was sampled from a woman aged 25 to 39 with acute or convalescent COVID-19. The encoded CDR3 is CASSQSHSGANVLTF. Read as DNA, the sequence is TGTGCCAGCTCACAGAGTCACTCTGGGGCCAACGTCCTGACTTTC.